The clone carrying this T cell receptor beta chain appeared many times. Its antigen is still unknown. After constant-region reverse-primer amplification, full-length variable regions underwent semi-nested PCR with Nested Universal Primer A. MiXCR was run by TCRdb on the 5' RACE reads, yielding one entry per CDR3 protein. This table has fewer than 65,000 distinct CDR3 sequences, around 30% appearing once. Study-wide points: Greatest tumor Treg TCR overlap was with tumor naive CD4+ cells.

Naive CD4+ cells had CD25+ Tregs removed. This CDR3 region has 14 residues. Looked up from germline, CDR1 is SGHRS and CDR2 is YFSETQ. V was trimmed by 0 bases and J by 4 bases, leaving 7 bases between them. The sequencing sample was made of tumor-infiltrating naive CD4+ T cells sorted from the breast tumor. Subset given: naive CD4+ T cells, CD4+CD45RA+CD25-. The sequence derives from a female donor with breast cancer. The chain carries TRBV5-1 and TRBJ2-2; D perhaps matches TRBD1 (5 bases). DNA of the CDR3: TGCGCCAGCAGCTTGGCTGGGGCCACCGGGGAGCTGTTTTTT. It yields the protein CASSLAGATGELFF.